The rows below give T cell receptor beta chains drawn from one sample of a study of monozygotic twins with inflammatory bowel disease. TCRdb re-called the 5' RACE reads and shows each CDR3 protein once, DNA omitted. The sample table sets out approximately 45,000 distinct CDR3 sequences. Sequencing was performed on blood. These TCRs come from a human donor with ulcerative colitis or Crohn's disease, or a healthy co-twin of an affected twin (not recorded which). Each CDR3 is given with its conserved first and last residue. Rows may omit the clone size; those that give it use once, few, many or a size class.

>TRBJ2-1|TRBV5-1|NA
CASSPVGYGDNEQFF
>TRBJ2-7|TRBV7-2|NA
CASSANVAYEQYF
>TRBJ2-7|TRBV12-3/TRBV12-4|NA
CASSLSGTQGEQYF
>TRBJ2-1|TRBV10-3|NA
CAISGGQGFYNEQFF
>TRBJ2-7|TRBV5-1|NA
CASKEADSASYEQYF
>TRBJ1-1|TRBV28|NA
CASGGQENTEAFF
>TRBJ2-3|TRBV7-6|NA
CASSQDPYTQYF
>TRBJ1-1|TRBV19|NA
CASSPGNTEAFF
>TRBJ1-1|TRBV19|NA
CASSATVGVGNTEAFF
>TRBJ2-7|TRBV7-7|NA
CAARQTSYEQYF
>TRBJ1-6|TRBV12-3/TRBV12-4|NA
CASSLDLDTNSPLHF
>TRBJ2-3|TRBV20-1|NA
CSASIGGHTDTQYF
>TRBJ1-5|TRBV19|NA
CASREHPYSNQPQHF
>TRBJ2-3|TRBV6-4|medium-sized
CASSPIPDRGTQYF
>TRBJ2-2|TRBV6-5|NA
CASSYSRGGGSGELFF
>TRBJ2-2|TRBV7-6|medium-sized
CASSPPASGRNTGELFF
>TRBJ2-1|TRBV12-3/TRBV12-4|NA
CASTTGGAGKDEQFF
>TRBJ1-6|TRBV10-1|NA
CASSESVPLPKTDNSPLHF
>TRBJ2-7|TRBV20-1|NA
CSAIPSPPGAQYEQYF
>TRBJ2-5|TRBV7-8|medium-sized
CASSPPRWETQYF
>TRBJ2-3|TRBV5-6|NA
CASSSLVGTGRDF
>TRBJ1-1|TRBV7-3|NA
CASSLIGTSTEAFF
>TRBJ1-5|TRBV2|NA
CASTVISNQPQHF
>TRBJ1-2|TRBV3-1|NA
CASSQDMSQGGYTF
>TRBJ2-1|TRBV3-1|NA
CASSQGKRGSVDEQFF
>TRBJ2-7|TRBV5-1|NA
CASSLDGGVSSYEQYF
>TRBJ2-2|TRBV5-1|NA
CASSLPGTSGDPTGELFF
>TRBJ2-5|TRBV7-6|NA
CASSLARTGKETQYF
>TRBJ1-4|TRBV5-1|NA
CASSLWGSNEKLFF
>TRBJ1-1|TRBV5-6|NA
CASSPGQISMNTEAFF
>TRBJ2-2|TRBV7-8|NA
CASSHPGGSGNTGELFF
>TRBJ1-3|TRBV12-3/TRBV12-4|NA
CASTQGSGNTIYF
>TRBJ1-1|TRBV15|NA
CATSRGTGLNTEAFF
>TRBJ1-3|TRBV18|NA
CASSFDRVTIYF
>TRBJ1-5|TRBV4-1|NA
CASSQEISNQPQHF
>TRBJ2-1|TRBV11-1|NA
CASSFPKGGSPYEQFF
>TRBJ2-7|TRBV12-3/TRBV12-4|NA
CASRPPDGHEQYF
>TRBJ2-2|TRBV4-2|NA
CASSQDPRTSDTGELFF
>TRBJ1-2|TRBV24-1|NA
CATSDSGRTLGYTF
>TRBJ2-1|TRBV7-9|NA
CASSPSGTRNEQFF